This T cell receptor beta chain is drawn from a study of T cells in Graves' hyperthyroidism and ophthalmopathy. This clonotype was seen repeatedly, ten times or more. Its antigen is not known. The study's findings and limits: Ophthalmopathy, which appeared later, was predicted by the model a median 6.5 months before onset. Most clonotypes expanded in the thyroid (above 0.001) were also present in blood.

The CDR3 is 14 amino acids. The V gene's germline CDR1 is DFQATT and CDR2 SNEGSKA (reference sequence). Trimming took 3 bases from V and 11 from J, leaving 21 bases between them. Graves' hyperthyroidism qualified as stable when ophthalmopathy did not progress within 18 months. The hyperthyroidism patients had all been newly diagnosed, and their disease duration was under 2 months. Their ages ranged from 18 to 65 years. The investigators amplified TCR beta CDR3 regions from RNA transcripts. The HTBI primer set drove a first-round RT-PCR of the TCR CDR3. MiXCR, applied by TCRdb to the multiplex PCR reads, yields one record per CDR3 protein. The sample has about 700,000 distinct CDR3 sequences; around 15% are singletons.

The clonotype was recovered from a woman aged 18-35 years with Graves' hyperthyroidism. The rearrangement joins TRBV20-1 to TRBJ2-3; D not certain. Input material: blood. As DNA, the CDR3 is TGCAGTGCTAGTTCGGTTCATTCCAATCTAGAGCAGTATTTT. This sequence encodes CSASSVHSNLEQYF.